This note documents a single T cell receptor (beta chain) sequence. In the original workflow: Reference gene primer amplification yielded estimated nucleated cell counts. TCRdb's copy holds only in-frame clones and misses some; the assay was immunoSEQ multiplex PCR. V, J and clone size are taken as reported in that table, and D and trimming were inferred from the DNA itself. The sample records tens of thousands of clones, approximately 85% being singletons. This record comes from a study of blood T cell repertoires in COVID-19. As for the study in general: Sources were T cells, B-cell-depleted T cells, or PBMCs; the material itself was cDNA or gDNA.

The CDR3 is made up of 16 amino acids. Looked up from germline, CDR1 is SGHRS and CDR2 is YFSETQ. V was clipped by 5 bases and J by 0 bases; unmatched bases: 8. The J gene is TRBJ2-1, the V gene TRBV5-1, with TRBD2 matching over 7 bases. Sample: peripheral blood. This receptor was identified in a human donor in a cohort sampled during active COVID-19. The CDR3 loop reads CASRSLPSGSYNEQFF. The CDR3 coding sequence is TGCGCCAGCAGAAGTCTTCCTAGCGGCTCCTACAATGAGCAGTTCTTC.